Listed below are T cell receptor beta chains from one sample, sequenced in a study of T cells in localized non-small cell lung cancer. Generated by immunoSEQ multiplex PCR, the TCRdb table keeps only in-frame clones and is missing some. The repertoire consists of roughly 1,400 clones, with approximately 20% occurring once and the leading ten covering under 35%. The sample was lung tumor tissue, taken before any cancer treatment. These receptors were obtained from a male donor aged 60 or over with stage III squamous cell lung carcinoma. Both conserved end residues are part of each CDR3. The D gene is left open where the match is weak. The listing skips clone size in some rows; elsewhere it reads once, few, many or a size class.

size,V,J,D,CDR3,DNA
.,TRBV6-8,TRBJ1-4,.,CAISLGGANEKLFF,TGTGCCATCAGTTTGGGGGGGGCTAATGAAAAACTGTTTTTT
.,TRBV14,TRBJ1-2,.,CASSQGLYGYTF,TGTGCCAGCAGCCAAGGACTATATGGCTACACCTTC
hyperexpanded,TRBV12-5,TRBJ1-1,TRBD1,CASGSSPGTVTTEAFF,TGTGCTAGTGGTTCCTCCCCCGGGACAGTCACCACTGAAGCTTTCTTT
.,TRBV7-2,TRBJ2-7,.,CASSFPGTYEQYF,TGTGCCAGCAGCTTTCCAGGGACCTACGAGCAGTACTTC
.,TRBV18,TRBJ1-2,TRBD1,CASSPTGAFYGYTF,TGTGCCAGCTCACCGACAGGGGCTTTTTATGGCTACACCTTC
few,TRBV11-3,TRBJ2-2,.,CASSLLQGDTGELFF,TGTGCCAGCAGCTTGTTACAGGGAGACACCGGGGAGCTGTTTTTT
.,TRBV6-8,TRBJ1-1,.,CASSYYSSGTEAFF,TGTGCCAGCAGTTACTACTCGTCAGGGACTGAAGCTTTCTTT
.,TRBV18,TRBJ2-5,.,CASSPRDTQETQYF,TGTGCCAGCTCACCACGGGACACCCAAGAGACCCAGTACTTC
few,TRBV6-8,TRBJ1-6,.,CASSPTKGGRNSPLHF,TGTGCCAGCAGTCCGACAAAGGGGGGTCGGAATTCACCCCTCCACTTT
medium-sized,TRBV6-8,TRBJ1-2,.,CAITPGTGAGGYTF,TGTGCCATCACCCCGGGAACGGGGGCAGGCGGCTACACCTTC
once,TRBV29-1,TRBJ2-6,TRBD1,CSVPSTWTGGFSGANVLTF,TGCAGCGTCCCATCAACTTGGACAGGGGGATTCTCTGGGGCCAACGTCCTGACTTTC
.,TRBV19,TRBJ1-6,TRBD1,CASSQTGQGTLNSPLHF,TGTGCCAGTAGTCAGACGGGACAGGGGACCCTTAATTCACCCCTCCACTTT
few,TRBV5-1,TRBJ1-4,.,CASSPGTASSNEKLFF,TGCGCCAGCAGCCCCGGGACCGCGAGCTCTAATGAAAAACTGTTTTTT
large,TRBV19,TRBJ1-2,.,CASSSSGDYGYTF,TGTGCCAGTAGCTCTTCGGGGGACTATGGCTACACCTTC
few,TRBV11-3,TRBJ2-2,.,CASSLDFGANTGELFF,TGTGCCAGCAGCTTAGATTTCGGGGCGAACACCGGGGAGCTGTTTTTT
medium-sized,TRBV11-3,TRBJ2-5,TRBD1,CASSLQDRGWQETQYF,TGTGCCAGCAGCTTGCAGGACAGGGGGTGGCAAGAGACCCAGTACTTC
large,TRBV11-3,TRBJ1-2,TRBD1,CASSLPGTGSNYGYTF,TGTGCCAGCAGCCTGCCCGGGACAGGGTCTAACTATGGCTACACCTTC
.,TRBV9,TRBJ2-2,.,CASSVGGDSTGELFF,TGTGCCAGCAGCGTAGGCGGGGACAGCACCGGGGAGCTGTTTTTT
few,TRBV11-3,TRBJ2-4,TRBD2,CASSRTTSGGNIQYF,TGTGCCAGCAGCCGCACCACTAGCGGGGGAAACATTCAGTACTTC
.,TRBV28,TRBJ2-5,TRBD2,CASSSPGREETQYF,TGTGCCAGCAGTTCTCCCGGGAGGGAAGAGACCCAGTACTTC
.,TRBV5-1,TRBJ2-4,.,CASSLGQGGDIQYF,TGCGCCAGCAGCTTGGGACAGGGAGGCGACATTCAGTACTTC
large,TRBV29-1,TRBJ1-2,.,CSVDGAGNNDGTF,TGCAGCGTTGACGGGGCAGGCAACAATGACGGCACCTTC
few,TRBV28,TRBJ2-1,TRBD2,CASSLLAGGNNEQFF,TGTGCCAGCAGTTTATTAGCGGGGGGAAACAATGAGCAGTTCTTC
few,TRBV6-7,TRBJ1-5,.,CASTTGFNQPQHF,TGTGCCAGCACTACGGGATTCAATCAGCCCCAGCATTTT
.,TRBV6-8,TRBJ2-3,.,CAIRVGVYTDTQYF,TGTGCCATCAGGGTGGGGGTGTACACAGATACGCAGTATTTT
few,TRBV5-1,TRBJ1-1,.,CASSLGDFSNTEAFF,TGCGCCAGCAGCTTGGGGGACTTCTCAAACACTGAAGCTTTCTTT